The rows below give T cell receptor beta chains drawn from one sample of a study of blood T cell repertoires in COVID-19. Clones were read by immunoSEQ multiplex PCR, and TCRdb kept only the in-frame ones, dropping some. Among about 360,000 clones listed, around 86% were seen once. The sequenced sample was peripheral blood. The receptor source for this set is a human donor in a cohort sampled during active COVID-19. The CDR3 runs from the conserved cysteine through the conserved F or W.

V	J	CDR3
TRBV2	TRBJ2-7	CASSELAGDNEQYF
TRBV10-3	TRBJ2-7	CAISDPTGASYEQYF
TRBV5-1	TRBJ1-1	CASSSDRGVDTEAFF
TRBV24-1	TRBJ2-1	CATGGGGRSRNEQFF
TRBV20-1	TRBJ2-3	CSASFPSDQDTQYF
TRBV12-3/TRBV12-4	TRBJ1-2	CASSGGDGYTF
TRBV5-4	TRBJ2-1	CASSIRSGENNEQFF
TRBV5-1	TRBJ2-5	CASTGTSGSFETQYF
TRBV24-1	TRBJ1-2	CATSDADRDYGYTF
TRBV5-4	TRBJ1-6	CASSRGTGGAESPLHF
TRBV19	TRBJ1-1	CASSPIRTGNTEAFF
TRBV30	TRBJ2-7	CAWTLRGQSSYEQYF
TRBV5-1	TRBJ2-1	CASSLPQGTGSDNEQFF
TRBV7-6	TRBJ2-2	CASSPSGVFF
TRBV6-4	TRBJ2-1	CASSDSGGGNDEQFF